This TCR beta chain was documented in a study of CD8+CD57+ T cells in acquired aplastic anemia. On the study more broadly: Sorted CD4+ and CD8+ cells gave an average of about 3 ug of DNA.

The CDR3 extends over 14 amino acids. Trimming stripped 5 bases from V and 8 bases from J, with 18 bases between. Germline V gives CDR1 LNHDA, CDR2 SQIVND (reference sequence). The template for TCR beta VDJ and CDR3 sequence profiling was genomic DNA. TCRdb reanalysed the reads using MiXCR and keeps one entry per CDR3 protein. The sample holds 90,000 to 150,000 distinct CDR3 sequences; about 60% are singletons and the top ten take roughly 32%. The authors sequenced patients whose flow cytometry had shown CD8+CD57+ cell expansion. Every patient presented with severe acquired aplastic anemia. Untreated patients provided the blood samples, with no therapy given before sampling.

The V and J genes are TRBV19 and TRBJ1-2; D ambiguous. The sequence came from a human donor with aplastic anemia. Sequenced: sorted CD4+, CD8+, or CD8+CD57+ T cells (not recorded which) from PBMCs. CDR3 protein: CASSPRGGERGYTF. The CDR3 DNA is TGTGCCAGTAGTCCTCGGGGTGGGGAACGCGGCTACACCTTC. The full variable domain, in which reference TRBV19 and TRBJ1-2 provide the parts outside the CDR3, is DGGITQSPKYLFRKEGQNVTLSCEQNLNHDAMYWYRQDPGQGLRLIYYSQIVNDFQKGDIAEGYSVSREKKESFPLTVTSAQKNPTAFYLCASSPRGGERGYTFGSGTRLTVV.